This is a list of T cell receptor beta chains from one sample in a study of siplizumab effects on memory and regulatory T cells. Here immunoSEQ multiplex PCR was the method, and the copy in TCRdb shows in-frame clones only, minus some. This sample has tens of thousands of clones, with over 75% found just once. The sample taken for sequencing was Tregs sorted from blood. The receptors originated from a human donor in good health. The CDR3 runs from the conserved cysteine through the conserved F or W.

14	TRBV19	CASSIPRRGGTQYF
13	TRBV7-9	CASSRTRDNEQFF
17	TRBV9	CASSVGPLWDSYNEQFF
16	TRBV9	CASSVGGMGGPDTQYF
18	TRBV5-1	CASSLVAGGRLASNEQFF
13	TRBV6-5	CASSTRQLTEAFF
16	TRBV5-1	CASSLVVLAGNYEQYF
13	TRBV15	CAIGGSSYNEQFF
15	TRBV7-2	CASSSGTGFYQPQHF
11	TRBV20-1	CSAEKTGSAFF
15	TRBV18	CASSPRQGSTDTQYF
15	TRBV11-3	CASSLAGGTNTEAFF
15	TRBV6-1	CASSDPGLAGAWQFF
12	TRBV10-3	CAIRGGGSEAFF
17	TRBV7-3	CASSLTHRPGSPDTQYF
15	TRBV5-1	CASSLVVTGEETQYF
14	TRBV5-1	CASSLYRGNTEAFF
16	TRBV10-3	CAISESKGVSNYGYTF
16	TRBV7-6	CASTPGLSTNTGELFF
14	TRBV9	CASSVGGVVDTQYF
14	TRBV5-4	CASSRPGPQETQYF
16	TRBV7-3	CASSLNQGAYTDTQYF
13	TRBV6-5	CASRGQLNYGYTF
16	TRBV2	CASSRGLAGGEETQYF
14	TRBV19	CASSRDRYFYEQYF
17	TRBV7-9	CASSYTRSAWENTEAFF
17	TRBV21-1	CASSKRGSGSFTGELFF
15	TRBV7-9	CASSLDGLAGVSQYF
13	TRBV28	CASSLWPTDTQYF
12	TRBV19	CASSIGNQPQHF